This TCR beta chain stems from a study of T cells in Graves' hyperthyroidism and ophthalmopathy. Study-level background: Upon initial diagnosis and before any treatment, peripheral blood was collected.

This clonotype has ten or more counts. The CDR3 sequence is 13 residues long. Per the germline V gene, CDR1 is PRHDT and CDR2 is FYEKMQ (reference sequence). With 5 bases clipped from V and 9 bases from J, the junction kept 6 bases outside the gene matches. Fresh peripheral blood, roughly 9.8 ml of it, supplied the PBMCs. Regions amplified from RNA transcripts were the TCR beta CDR3 regions. The HTBI primer set was used in a first-round RT-PCR of the TCR CDR3. From the multiplex PCR reads, TCRdb called clonotypes with MiXCR, one entry per CDR3 protein. The sample lists hundreds of thousands of distinct CDR3 sequences; less than 15% were seen once.

The rearrangement joins TRBV13 to TRBJ2-1; 8 positions agree with TRBD2. This clonotype was sampled from a woman between 18 and 29 years old with Graves' hyperthyroidism. The sequencing sample was made of blood. In DNA form, the CDR3 reads TGTGCCAGCAGCCACGGACTAGCCAGTGAGCAGTTCTTC. Protein product: CASSHGLASEQFF.